Each of the 26 T cell receptor beta chains below was sequenced from the same sample in a study of T cells after yellow fever vaccination (dated by TCRdb to the late 2010s). The receptor library was made with 5' RACE. Sequenced using an Illumina NovaSeq 6000. TCRdb trimmed public reads at Q25 via fastp, called clones via MiXCR and kept in-frame beta chains. CDR3 protein sequences are deduplicated, and each keeps its most common genes and DNA. The sample contains 100,000 to 150,000 distinct CDR3 sequences, under 9% of them found a single time. The biggest ten clones account for 40% of the sample. What this sample's treatment or condition label stands for: live attenuated yellow fever vaccine strain. The input for sequencing was CD8+ T cells sorted from PBMCs, taken on the day of the yellow fever booster vaccination. Every receptor here comes from a man younger than 30 who received the YFV17D yellow fever vaccine.

Only a few counts were recorded for this clonotype. A read error may produce the germline difference seen at one junction end. The CDR3 coding sequence is TGTGCCACCGCAGCGGGCGGGCGGACTGAAGTTTTCTTT. This translates into CATAAGGRTEVFF. This chain connects TRBV7-9 to TRBJ1-1; D not certain. CDR3 length: 13 amino acids. CDR1 is SEHNR, CDR2 FQNEAQ, per germline (reference sequence).

The V gene is TRBV19, the J gene TRBJ2-6; D gene ambiguous. In germline, CDR1 is LNHDA, CDR2 SQIVND (reference sequence). With 1 base removed from V and 1 base from J, the gap between germline ends came to 5 bases. This CDR3 is built from 15 residues. This chain's CDR3 is CASSIGGSGANVLTF. The CDR3 coding sequence is TGTGCCAGTAGTATAGGCGGATCTGGGGCCAACGTCCTGACTTTC.

This sequence joins TRBV3-1 and TRBJ1-5, with D possibly being TRBD1 (5 bases). The germline CDR1 and CDR2 sequences are LGHDT and YNNKEL (reference sequence). With 0 bases removed from V and 4 bases from J, the gap between germline ends came to 10 bases. The CDR3 runs 15 residues. CDR3 sequence reads: CASSQDGGTNQPQHF. The CDR3 nucleotides read TGTGCCAGCAGCCAAGATGGGGGTACAAATCAGCCCCAGCATTTT.

For the CDR3, the DNA is TGTGCCAGCAGTGCGGGACAGGGGCACACTGAAGCTTTCTTT. Translation gives CASSAGQGHTEAFF. This chain connects TRBV12-3 or TRBV12-4 to TRBJ1-1; 10 bases map to TRBD1. The CDR3 is 14 amino acids. With V trimmed by 5 bases and J by 3 bases, 3 bases remained unmatched.

This clonotype was recorded a few times. The chain joins TRBV7-9 to TRBJ2-7, with no clear D. Trimming cost V 3 bases and J 3 bases, with 15 bases left between them. The CDR3 is made up of 15 amino acids. Looked up from germline, CDR1 is SEHNR and CDR2 is FQNEAQ (reference sequence). CDR3 DNA sequence: TGTGCCAGCAGCTTCGACATAACGGGTTTCTACGAGCAGTACTTC. It specifies CASSFDITGFYEQYF.

This clonotype showed up just once. For the CDR3, the DNA is TGTGCCAGCAGTTACTCGGACGAGGGCGACGAGCAGTACTTC. Protein: CASSYSDEGDEQYF. The V and J genes are TRBV6-6 and TRBJ2-7; perhaps TRBD2 as D (5 bases). Deletions cut 0 bases from V and 5 bases from J, with 11 bases between. The CDR3 spans 14 residues. Germline V CDR1 and CDR2: MNHNY, SVGAGI (reference sequence).

In this sample, this clonotype turned up a few times. The V call is TRBV7-2, the J call TRBJ2-7; TRBD1 matches 9 bases. Germline assignment: CDR1 SGHTA and CDR2 FQGNSA. The V segment lost 5 bases and the J segment 3 bases; nucleotides outside the gene matches: 5. This CDR3 region has 14 residues. The CDR3 DNA reads TGTGCCAGCAGCCAAGGGACAGGGAACTACGAGCAGTACTTC. Translating it yields CASSQGTGNYEQYF.

This clonotype was counted only a few times. J is TRBJ1-4 and V is TRBV9; D not resolved. Germline CDR1 is SGDLS and CDR2 is YYNGEE. V was shortened by 3 bases and J by 0 bases, with 9 bases between the two germline ends. This CDR3 comprises 15 residues. The CDR3 DNA reads as TGTGCCAGCAGCGCAAAGACATCAACTAATGAAAAACTGTTTTTT. Translation: CASSAKTSTNEKLFF.

This clonotype was observed a few times. This sequence joins TRBV12-3 or TRBV12-4 and TRBJ2-1; TRBD1 is a possible D gene (6 bases). V dropped 5 bases and J dropped 5 bases, with 10 bases sitting between them. The length of the CDR3 is 13 residues. CDR3 DNA: TGTGCCAGCAGTCAAACAGGGAACAATGAGCAGTTCTTC. This codes for CASSQTGNNEQFF.

The chain uses TRBV25-1 and TRBJ1-1; 9 positions match TRBD1. From germline, CDR1 is MGHDK and CDR2 SYGVNS. V lost 3 bases to trimming and J lost 4 bases; unmatched junction nucleotides: 3. This CDR3 region has 14 residues. The CDR3 protein is CASSDRDRATEAFF. CDR3 nucleotide sequence: TGTGCCAGCAGTGACCGGGACAGGGCCACTGAAGCTTTCTTT.

There are a few counts of this clonotype. This sequence joins TRBV10-3 and TRBJ2-1, with a possible D match to TRBD2 (5 bases). Germline CDR1 reads ENHRY; CDR2 reads SYGVKD. The V and J ends lost 5 bases and 6 bases respectively, with 11 bases between them. CDR3 size: 13 residues. The CDR3 is CAISSGTSNEQFF. The DNA of the CDR3 is TGTGCCATCAGTTCTGGTACTAGCAATGAGCAGTTCTTC.

This clonotype has just a few counts. The J gene is TRBJ2-7, the V gene TRBV7-6; 8 bases agree with TRBD1. The CDR3 runs to 15 residues. Trimming cost V 1 base and J 4 bases; bases outside gene matches: 6. Germline V lookup: CDR1 SGHVS, CDR2 FNYEAQ. In DNA form, the CDR3 reads TGTGCCAGCAGCTTAGGACAGGGGATTGGGTACGAGCAGTACTTC. Residues: CASSLGQGIGYEQYF.

This clonotype has ten or more counts. The J gene is TRBJ2-2, the V gene TRBV7-9, with TRBD1 identical over 9 bases. The CDR3 extends over 13 amino acids. V gave up 5 bases and J gave up 6 bases; unmatched junction bases: 1. From germline, CDR1 is SEHNR and CDR2 FQNEAQ (reference sequence). The CDR3 region is CASSRQGAGELFF. In DNA form, the CDR3 reads TGTGCCAGCAGCCGACAGGGGGCCGGGGAGCTGTTTTTT.

This clonotype was seen at least ten times. The chain carries TRBV12-3 or TRBV12-4 and TRBJ2-7, with TRBD1 matching over 9 bases. The CDR3 covers 14 residues. The V segment lost 6 bases and the J segment 5 bases; nucleotides outside the gene matches: 8. CDR3 sequence (DNA): TGTGCCAGCAGACGGACCGGGACAGGGAACGAGCAGTACTTC. Translated: CASRRTGTGNEQYF.

V is TRBV3-1 and J is TRBJ2-7, with D perhaps assigned TRBD1 or TRBD2 (5 bases each). The germline gives CDR1 LGHDT, CDR2 YNNKEL (reference sequence). The CDR3 extends over 8 amino acids. As DNA, the CDR3 is TGTGCCGGGGGAACCCAAAGGGTC. This encodes CAGGTQRV.

In its sample, this clonotype was seen a few times. This chain uses TRBV27 with TRBJ2-2, with TRBD2 matching over 10 bases. In germline, CDR1 is MNHEY, CDR2 SMNVEV (reference sequence). Trimming cost V 7 bases and J 2 bases; bases outside gene matches: 10. The CDR3 totals 17 residues. For the CDR3, the DNA is TGTGCCAGCACTCCTCTTGTAGCGGGGGGAAACACCGGGGAGCTGTTTTTT. Its protein product is CASTPLVAGGNTGELFF.

This chain connects TRBV12-3 or TRBV12-4 to TRBJ1-2; no firm D call. Trimming stripped 5 bases from V and 6 bases from J, with 10 bases between. This CDR3 is built from 12 residues. The chain's CDR3 is CASSPGAHGYTF. CDR3 coding DNA: TGTGCCAGCAGTCCGGGAGCTCATGGCTACACCTTC.

V usage is TRBV20-1 and J usage is TRBJ2-2; TRBD1 aligns across 9 bases. The V segment lost 6 bases and the J segment 2 bases; nucleotides outside the gene matches: 7. The CDR3 is made up of 15 amino acids. The V gene's germline CDR1 is DFQATT and CDR2 SNEGSKA (reference sequence). Here the CDR3 DNA reads TGCAGTGCCCGGAGGACAGGGGACAACACCGGGGAGCTGTTTTTT. Translation: CSARRTGDNTGELFF.

This clonotype was observed a few times. V is TRBV2 and J is TRBJ2-7; the D is unclear. The CDR3 totals 13 residues. V was pared by 4 bases and J by 4 bases, with 11 bases between. Per germline, CDR1 SNHLY and CDR2 FYNNEI. Here the CDR3 DNA reads TGTGCCAGCAGTGTACGGGCGCAGTACGAGCAGTACTTC. This gives the protein CASSVRAQYEQYF.

This clonotype was seen many times. The CDR3 sequence: CASSRGYEQYF. The CDR3 nucleotides are TGCGCCAGCAGTCGGGGTTACGAGCAGTACTTC. The chain employs TRBV10-1 and TRBJ2-7; D might be TRBD2 (5 bases). The CDR3 is 11 amino acids. The germline CDR1 and CDR2 sequences are WNHNN and SYGVQD (reference sequence). V dropped 5 bases and J dropped 4 bases, with 6 bases sitting between them.

In this sample, this clonotype turned up a few times. This rearrangement joins TRBV4-3 to TRBJ2-1, with 14 bases lining up with TRBD2. Trimming removed 0 bases from V and 6 bases from J; junction bases left unmatched: 4. Germline V gene sequence: CDR1 LGHNA, CDR2 YSLEER. The length of the CDR3 is 17 residues. The CDR3 loop reads CASSQDLGTSGGNEQFF. The CDR3 DNA reads TGCGCCAGCAGCCAAGATCTTGGGACTAGCGGGGGCAATGAGCAGTTCTTC.

A few counts support this clonotype. CDR3 region: CASSLAGVGETQYF. The CDR3 coding sequence is TGTGCCAGCTCGCTAGCGGGGGTTGGGGAGACCCAGTACTTC. This chain links TRBV2 with TRBJ2-5; 10 bases are shared with TRBD2. V lost 8 bases and J lost 5; bases outside the gene matches: 8. Per the germline V gene, CDR1 is SNHLY and CDR2 is FYNNEI. The CDR3 covers 14 residues.

The table lists this clonotype with many counts. The chain joins TRBV27 to TRBJ2-1, with a weak D call TRBD1 (6 bases). Trimming cost V 3 bases and J 4 bases, with 7 bases left between them. Germline V gene sequence: CDR1 MNHEY, CDR2 SMNVEV (reference sequence). This CDR3 has 13 residues. The CDR3 DNA sequence: TGTGCCAGCAGTTTTGGGACATACAATGAGCAGTTCTTC. It is translated as CASSFGTYNEQFF.

This clonotype was counted between two and nine times. The chain links TRBV30 to TRBJ2-3; D gene ambiguous. Trimming left V 2 bases short and J 0 bases short, with 12 bases between. CDR1 and CDR2 from the germline V gene are GTSNPN and SVGIG (reference sequence). The CDR3 runs to 15 residues. The CDR3, as DNA: TGTGCCTGGAGTCTTGGGCGTACTAGCACAGATACGCAGTATTTT. This sequence encodes CAWSLGRTSTDTQYF.

This clonotype was detected a few times. J is TRBJ2-3 and V is TRBV4-3; D is perhaps TRBD2 (5 bases). CDR3 length equals 16 residues. The germline CDR1 and CDR2 sequences are LGHNA and YSLEER. Trimming left V 1 base short and J 5 bases short, with 16 bases between. The CDR3, as DNA: TGCGCCAGCAGCCAAGGAACAAGGACTCATCTAGATACGCAGTATTTT. Protein sequence: CASSQGTRTHLDTQYF.

This clonotype occurred a few times. The chain joins TRBV12-3 or TRBV12-4 to TRBJ2-7, with D possibly TRBD1 on 5 matching bases. Trimming stripped 3 bases from V and 1 base from J, with 10 bases between. CDR3 length: 14 amino acids. The CDR3 loop is CASSFGGASYEQYF. The DNA for the CDR3 is TGTGCCAGCAGTTTCGGTGGGGCGTCCTACGAGCAGTACTTC.